This T cell receptor beta chain was captured by sequencing in a study of blood T cell repertoires in COVID-19. Study-level information: Sources were T cells, B-cell-depleted T cells, or PBMCs; the material itself was cDNA or gDNA.

Under the authors' procedure: Reference gene primers were amplified, and this amplification served to estimate nucleated cell counts. TCRdb's copy holds only in-frame clones and misses some; the assay was immunoSEQ multiplex PCR. V and J calls and clone size are as listed in that table; D and trimming were resolved from the DNA. The table includes 260,000 or so clones, approximately 81% detected once. Two negative PCRs, clearance, or symptom resolution had been documented for recovered Cohort 3 donors. The sample consisted of PBMCs or T cells enriched from blood (not recorded which). The TCR comes from a woman in her forties or fifties who had recovered from COVID-19.

Here the CDR3 DNA reads TGTGCCAGCAGCCAAACCCGACAGGCCGAAGCTTTCTTT. This sequence encodes CASSQTRQAEAFF. The rearrangement uses TRBV3-1 (or the pseudogene TRBV3-2) and TRBJ1-1, with D maybe TRBD1 (6 bases). Germline V gives CDR1 LGHDT, CDR2 YNNKEL (reference sequence). Trimming stripped 2 bases from V and 8 bases from J, with 12 bases between. This CDR3 comprises 13 residues.